Shown below are 9 T cell receptor beta chains from a single sample sequenced in a study of a mutant IDH1 vaccine in newly diagnosed glioma. Their antigens remain unidentified. Generated by immunoSEQ multiplex PCR, the TCRdb table keeps only in-frame clones and is missing some. The sample carries some 56,000 clones, less than 80% recorded once. Specified time point: week 47, end of study. All doses held 300 ug of mutant IDH1 20-mer peptide, with topical imiquimod. The material was PBMCs, obtained from a glioma patient whose treatment included an IDH1 peptide vaccine. These receptors were obtained from a man in his fifties with glioma.

The chain joins TRBV4-1 to TRBJ2-1, with TRBD2 identical over 11 bases. Per the germline V gene, CDR1 is MGHRA and CDR2 is YSYEKL. The junction had 14 bases not matched to a gene; V was cut back by 4 bases and J by 6 bases. The CDR3 contains 18 residues. CDR3 region: CASSPRGPSGGLVNEQFF. CDR3 nucleotides: TGCGCCAGCAGCCCTCGGGGGCCTAGCGGGGGGTTGGTCAATGAGCAGTTCTTC.

The chain joins TRBV5-8 to TRBJ2-7, with D tentatively TRBD1 (6 bases). This CDR3 spans 14 amino acids. Germline V gene sequence: CDR1 SGHTS, CDR2 YDEGEE. Trimming pared 2 bases from V and 0 bases from J, leaving 9 bases between. Written as DNA, the CDR3 is TGTGCCAGCAGCTTCGGGGACACCTCCTACGAGCAGTACTTC. This gives the protein CASSFGDTSYEQYF.

The chain carries TRBV15 and TRBJ1-4, with TRBD1 as a possible D gene (5 bases). The CDR3 is 21 amino acids. Germline CDR1 reads LNHNV; CDR2 reads YYDKDF (reference sequence). V was shortened by 5 bases and J by 3 bases, with 31 bases between the two germline ends. CDR3 amino acids: CATSPLGRVQGIQLSNEKLFF. Written as DNA, the CDR3 is TGTGCCACCAGCCCCCTGGGTAGGGTCCAGGGTATCCAACTTTCTAATGAAAAACTGTTTTTT.

The rearrangement joins TRBV10-3 to TRBJ2-5; a possible D gene is TRBD2 (6 bases). The V end was cut by 3 bases, the J end by 4 bases, with 15 bases between. This CDR3 is built from 15 residues. Per the germline V gene, CDR1 is ENHRY and CDR2 is SYGVKD. CDR3 loop: CAISDKTRSVETQYF. The CDR3 nucleotides are TGTGCCATCAGTGACAAGACTAGATCAGTAGAGACCCAGTACTTC.

This chain joins TRBV9 and TRBJ2-7; TRBD1 matches at 9 bases. Germline values: CDR1 SGDLS, CDR2 YYNGEE. This CDR3 comprises 16 residues. The trim removed 0 bases at V and 2 bases at J, leaving 6 bases unmatched. The CDR3, as DNA: TGTGCCAGCAGCGTAGCTGCGGACAGGGGTACCTACGAGCAGTACTTC. It is translated as CASSVAADRGTYEQYF.

V usage is TRBV6-1 and J usage is TRBJ2-7; no definite D call. CDR1 and CDR2 (germline): MNHNS, SASEGT. The CDR3 is 13 residues long. V lost 1 base and J lost 4, with 8 bases in between. CDR3 coding DNA: TGTGCCAGCAGTGAAGTGCACGCGTACGAGCAGTACTTC. Protein sequence: CASSEVHAYEQYF.

V is TRBV7-6 and J is TRBJ1-3; the D gene is possibly TRBD1 (5 bases). CDR3 length equals 13 residues. Germline V gives CDR1 SGHVS, CDR2 FNYEAQ. Trimming shortened V by 2 bases and J by 7 bases, and 9 bases separated the two germline ends. CDR3 nucleotides: TGTGCCAGCAGCTTAAAGGGACCGAACACCATATATTTT. Protein sequence: CASSLKGPNTIYF.

The sample holds many counts of this clone. The gene calls are TRBV2 and TRBJ2-5, with D unresolved. This CDR3 region has 11 residues. The V gene's germline CDR1 is SNHLY and CDR2 FYNNEI. Trimming cost V 8 bases and J 4 bases, with 8 bases left between them. CDR3 region: CASHPGETQYF. CDR3 nucleotide sequence: TGTGCCAGCCATCCCGGAGAGACCCAGTACTTC. The whole variable domain, filled in from reference TRBV2 and TRBJ2-5, reads EPEVTQTPSHQVTQMGQEVILRCVPISNHLYFYWYRQILGQKVEFLVSFYNNEISEKSEIFDDQFSVERPDGSNFTLKIRSTKLEDSAMYFCASHPGETQYFGPGTRLLVL.

The V call is TRBV6-6, the J call TRBJ1-2; TRBD1 aligns across 7 bases. Germline CDR1 is MNHNY and CDR2 is SVGAGI (reference sequence). The CDR3 is 16 amino acids. J lost 0 bases, V lost 7 bases, and 11 bases had no gene match. This chain's CDR3 is CASNQRRDSPNYGYTF. As DNA, the CDR3 is TGTGCCAGCAACCAGAGACGGGACAGTCCTAACTATGGCTACACCTTC.